One sample yielded the 9 T cell receptor beta chains listed below, sequenced in a study of blood T cell repertoires in COVID-19. The data were produced by immunoSEQ multiplex PCR, yet TCRdb's version contains in-frame clones alone and is incomplete. The sample records 250,000 to 300,000 clones, around 90% being singletons. Sequenced: peripheral blood. These receptors all stem from a woman aged 45 to 65 who had recovered from COVID-19.

The chain joins TRBV4-1 to TRBJ2-1, with 11 bases fitting TRBD1. Germline V gene data show CDR1 as MGHRA and CDR2 as YSYEKL. The CDR3 is 18 amino acids. Germline trimming cut 1 base from V and 4 bases from J; bases unmatched to any gene: 9. CDR3 residues: CASSQAPGQGAPYNEQFF. The CDR3 DNA is TGCGCCAGCAGCCAAGCGCCCGGACAGGGGGCCCCGTACAATGAGCAGTTCTTC.

The rearrangement links TRBV9 to TRBJ2-1, with D maybe TRBD2 (5 bases). Trimming removed 4 bases at V and 7 bases at J, with 12 bases between. The CDR3 has 13 residues. Germline V CDR1 and CDR2: SGDLS, YYNGEE. In DNA form, the CDR3 reads TGTGCCAGCAGCTCTTACGGGGTAAATGAGCAGTTCTTC. Protein sequence: CASSSYGVNEQFF.

The chain recombines TRBV18 with TRBJ2-7; TRBD1 agrees at 8 bases. The CDR3 sequence is 15 residues long. Germline V lookup: CDR1 KGHSH, CDR2 LQKENI. Germline trimming cut 2 bases from V and 6 bases from J; bases unmatched to any gene: 9. The CDR3 region is CASSPAAGQGSEQYF. The CDR3 region has the DNA TGTGCCAGCTCACCAGCCGCTGGACAGGGAAGCGAGCAGTACTTC.

This clone was counted a few times. The sample has other DNA sequences that encode this CDR3 too. The rearrangement uses TRBV29-1 and TRBJ2-7; possible D gene TRBD2, 5 bases. The CDR3 extends over 11 amino acids. Trimming took off 5 bases at V and 3 bases at J, with 8 bases between the two ends. CDR1 is SQVTM and CDR2 is ANQGSEA in the germline V gene. The CDR3 nucleotides read TGCAGCGTTTCTCGGGGCTACGAGCAGTACTTC. It codes for CSVSRGYEQYF.

J is TRBJ2-2 and V is TRBV11-2, with D possibly being TRBD2 (5 bases). Trimming took off 7 bases at V and 6 bases at J, with 18 bases between the two ends. Germline CDR1 is SGHAT and CDR2 is FQNNGV. This CDR3 has 15 residues. The CDR3 here is CASTKRVLGSGELFF. In DNA, the CDR3 is TGTGCCAGCACCAAAAGGGTACTAGGATCCGGGGAGCTGTTTTTT.

The rearrangement links TRBV7-2 to TRBJ2-3; tentatively, D is TRBD2 (6 bases). Germline loops: CDR1 SGHTA, CDR2 FQGNSA. Trimming removed 0 bases from V and 4 bases from J, with 14 bases in between. The CDR3 contains 16 residues. The CDR3 nucleotides are TGTGCCAGCAGCTTAGCAGGCGGGATGGTGGCAGATACGCAGTATTTT. This sequence encodes CASSLAGGMVADTQYF. Complete variable domain (other parts from reference TRBV7-2 and TRBJ2-3): GAGVSQSPSNKVTEKGKDVELRCDPISGHTALYWYRQSLGQGLEFLIYFQGNSAPDKSGLPSDRFSAERTGGSVSTLTIQRTQQEDSAVYLCASSLAGGMVADTQYFGPGTRLTVL.

The rearrangement uses TRBV19 and TRBJ2-3; TRBD2 agrees at 11 bases. The CDR3 is 16 amino acids. The V segment lost 6 bases and the J segment 5 bases; nucleotides outside the gene matches: 10. Germline CDR1 reads LNHDA; CDR2 reads SQIVND (reference sequence). The CDR3 DNA sequence: TGTGCCAGTAGCCCCGGGGCTAGCGGGGGGAGAGATACGCAGTATTTT. Its protein is CASSPGASGGRDTQYF.

Regarding this clone: The same CDR3 also results from other DNA sequences found in this sample. The gene calls are TRBV28 and TRBJ2-5, with a tentative D call TRBD2 (6 bases). In germline, CDR1 is MDHEN, CDR2 SYDVKM. The V end was cut by 1 base, the J end by 5 bases, with 8 bases between. The CDR3 totals 13 residues. The CDR3 sequence: CASSLSGRETQYF. CDR3 bases: TGTGCCAGCAGTTTATCAGGGAGGGAGACCCAGTACTTC.

This clone has ten or more counts. The V call is TRBV5-4, the J call TRBJ2-7; D is unresolved. The germline V and J ends were trimmed by 4 bases and 0 bases, with 8 bases remaining between them. Germline assignment: CDR1 SGHNT and CDR2 YYREEE (reference sequence). There are 13 residues in the CDR3. The CDR3 spells CASSQQSSYEQYF. The CDR3 DNA reads TGTGCCAGCAGCCAACAGAGCTCCTACGAGCAGTACTTC.